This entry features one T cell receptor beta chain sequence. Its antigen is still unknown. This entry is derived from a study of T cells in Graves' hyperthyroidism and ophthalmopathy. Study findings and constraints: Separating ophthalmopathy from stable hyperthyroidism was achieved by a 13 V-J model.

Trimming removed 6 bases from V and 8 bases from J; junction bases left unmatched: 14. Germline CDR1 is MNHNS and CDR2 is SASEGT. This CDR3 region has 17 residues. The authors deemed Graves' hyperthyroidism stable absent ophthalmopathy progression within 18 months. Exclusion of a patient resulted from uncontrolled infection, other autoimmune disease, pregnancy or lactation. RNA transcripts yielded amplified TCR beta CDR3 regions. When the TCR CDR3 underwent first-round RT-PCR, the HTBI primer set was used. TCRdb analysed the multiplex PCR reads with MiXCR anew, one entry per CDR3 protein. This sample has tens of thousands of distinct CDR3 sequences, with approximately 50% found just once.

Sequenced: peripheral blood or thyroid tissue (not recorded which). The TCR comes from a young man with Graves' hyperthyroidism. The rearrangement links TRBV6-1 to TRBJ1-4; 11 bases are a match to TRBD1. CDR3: CASSQAKAGTGGEKLFF. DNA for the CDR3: TGTGCCAGCAGCCAAGCGAAAGCCGGGACAGGGGGGGAAAAACTGTTTTTT.